The TCR beta chain under discussion was sequenced for a study of blood T cell repertoires in COVID-19. TCRdb keeps only in-frame clones here, not all; method: immunoSEQ multiplex PCR. The sample lists around 200,000 clones, 65% to 90% occurring once. Germline V gene data show CDR1 as SGHTA and CDR2 as FQGNSA. The CDR3 spans 15 residues. J gave up 9 bases and V 4 bases, and 6 bases lay outside the gene matches. Sample: PBMCs or T cells enriched from blood (not recorded which). The V call is TRBV7-2, the J call TRBJ2-1, with 13 bases lining up with TRBD2. The receptor was isolated from a woman aged 25 to 39 who had been exposed to COVID-19. The CDR3: CASSSGGLAGIEQFF. CDR3 DNA: TGTGCCAGCAGCTCCGGGGGACTAGCGGGGATTGAGCAGTTCTTC.